The T cell receptor (beta chain) under discussion was sequenced for a study of Ad26.COV2.S vaccination and SARS-CoV-2 variants. Treatment meaning: about 20 received Ad26.COV2.S at low or high dose, single or two shots; roughly five received placebo; per-sample allocation not given. Samples came from day 63 after the first vaccine or placebo injection. Generated by immunoSEQ multiplex PCR, the TCRdb table keeps only in-frame clones and is missing some. The sample lists 400,000 to 500,000 clones, 89% seen once, with around 2.6% in the top ten. The sequences come from peripheral blood, collected in a trial of Ad26.COV2.S vaccine versus placebo. This sequence originates from a person between 18 and 60 years old who received the Ad26.COV2.S COVID-19 vaccine or a placebo.

CDR3 coding DNA: TGTGCCAGCAGCCAAGCTCCAGGGGCCTCCTACGAGCAGTACTTC. It codes for CASSQAPGASYEQYF. The chain employs TRBV3-1 (or the pseudogene TRBV3-2) and TRBJ2-7, with D tentatively TRBD1 (6 bases). The germline CDR1 and CDR2 sequences are LGHDT and YNNKEL (reference sequence). The CDR3 runs to 15 residues. V shed 1 base and J shed 0 bases, with 10 bases lying between them.